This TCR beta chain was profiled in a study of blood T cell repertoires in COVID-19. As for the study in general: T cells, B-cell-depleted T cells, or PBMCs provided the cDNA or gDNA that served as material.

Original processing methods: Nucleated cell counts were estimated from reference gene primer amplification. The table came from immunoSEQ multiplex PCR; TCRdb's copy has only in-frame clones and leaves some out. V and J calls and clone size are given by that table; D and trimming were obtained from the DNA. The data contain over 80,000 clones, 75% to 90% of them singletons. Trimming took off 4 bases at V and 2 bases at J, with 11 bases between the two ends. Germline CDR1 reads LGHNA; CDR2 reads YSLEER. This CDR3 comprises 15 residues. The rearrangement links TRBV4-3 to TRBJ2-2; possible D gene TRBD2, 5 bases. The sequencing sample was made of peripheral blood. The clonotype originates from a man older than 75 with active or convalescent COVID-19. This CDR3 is CASSRSGRNTGELFF. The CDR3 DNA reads TGCGCCAGCAGCCGATCGGGGAGAAACACCGGGGAGCTGTTTTTT.